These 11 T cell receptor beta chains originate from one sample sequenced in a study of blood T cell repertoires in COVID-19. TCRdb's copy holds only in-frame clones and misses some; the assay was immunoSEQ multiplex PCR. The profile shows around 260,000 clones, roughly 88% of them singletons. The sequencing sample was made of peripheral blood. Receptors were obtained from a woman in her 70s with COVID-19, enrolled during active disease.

The CDR3 loop reads CASSPGWDKNTEAFF. Written as DNA, the CDR3 is TGTGCCAGCTCGCCGGGATGGGACAAGAACACTGAAGCTTTCTTT. The chain couples TRBV18 to TRBJ1-1; TRBD1 is a possible D gene (6 bases). CDR1 is KGHSH and CDR2 is LQKENI in the germline V gene. CDR3 length equals 15 residues. V lost 6 bases and J 1 base, leaving 15 bases between the germline ends.

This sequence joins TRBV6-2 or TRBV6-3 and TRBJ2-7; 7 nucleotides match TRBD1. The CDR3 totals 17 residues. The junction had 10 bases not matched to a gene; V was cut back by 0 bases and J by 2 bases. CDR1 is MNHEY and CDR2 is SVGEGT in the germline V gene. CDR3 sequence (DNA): TGTGCCAGCAGTTACTCGATGGTGACAGGGATCGCCTACGAGCAGTACTTC. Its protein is CASSYSMVTGIAYEQYF.

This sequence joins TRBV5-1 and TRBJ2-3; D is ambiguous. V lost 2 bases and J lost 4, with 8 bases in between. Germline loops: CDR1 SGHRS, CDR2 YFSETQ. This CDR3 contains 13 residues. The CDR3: CASSFGFSDTQYF. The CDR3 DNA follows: TGCGCCAGCAGCTTTGGCTTTTCAGATACGCAGTATTTT.

CDR3 loop: CASRGAYSNQPQHF. DNA of the CDR3: TGTGCCAGCAGAGGGGCTTATAGCAATCAGCCCCAGCATTTT. This chain uses TRBV6-5 with TRBJ1-5; D perhaps matches TRBD1 (5 bases). Trimming removed 6 bases at V and 0 bases at J, with 9 bases between. CDR3 length equals 14 residues. Germline CDR1 MNHEY, CDR2 SVGAGI.

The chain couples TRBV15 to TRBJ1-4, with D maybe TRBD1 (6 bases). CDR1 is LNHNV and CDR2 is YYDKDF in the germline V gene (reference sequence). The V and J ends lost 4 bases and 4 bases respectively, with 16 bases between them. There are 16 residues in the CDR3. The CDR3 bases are TGTGCCACCAGCACCCTCGGGGGGGGCTTTAATGAAAAACTGTTTTTT. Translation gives CATSTLGGGFNEKLFF.

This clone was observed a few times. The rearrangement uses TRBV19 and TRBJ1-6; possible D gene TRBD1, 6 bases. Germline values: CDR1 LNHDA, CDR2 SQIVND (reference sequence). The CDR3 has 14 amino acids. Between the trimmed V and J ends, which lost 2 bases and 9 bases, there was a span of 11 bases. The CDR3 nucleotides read TGTGCCAGTAGTATAAACAACAGGGTTTCACCCCTCCACTTT. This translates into CASSINNRVSPLHF. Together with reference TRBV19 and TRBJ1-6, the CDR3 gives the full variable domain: DGGITQSPKYLFRKEGQNVTLSCEQNLNHDAMYWYRQDPGQGLRLIYYSQIVNDFQKGDIAEGYSVSREKKESFPLTVTSAQKNPTAFYLCASSINNRVSPLHFGNGTRLTVT.

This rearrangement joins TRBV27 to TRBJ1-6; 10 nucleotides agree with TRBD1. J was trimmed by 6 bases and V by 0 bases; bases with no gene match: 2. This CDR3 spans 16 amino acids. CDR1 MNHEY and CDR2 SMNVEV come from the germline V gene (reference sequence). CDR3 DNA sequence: TGTGCCAGCAGTTTATCTAGGGACAGGGGTAATTCACCCCTCCACTTT. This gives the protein CASSLSRDRGNSPLHF.

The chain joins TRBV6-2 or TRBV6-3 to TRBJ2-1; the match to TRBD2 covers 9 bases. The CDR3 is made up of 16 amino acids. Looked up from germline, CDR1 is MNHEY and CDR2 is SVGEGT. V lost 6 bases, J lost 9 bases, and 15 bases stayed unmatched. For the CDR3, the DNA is TGTGCCAGCAGCTGGGAAGCGGGAGGTTTTACGTCTGAGCAGTTCTTC. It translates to CASSWEAGGFTSEQFF.

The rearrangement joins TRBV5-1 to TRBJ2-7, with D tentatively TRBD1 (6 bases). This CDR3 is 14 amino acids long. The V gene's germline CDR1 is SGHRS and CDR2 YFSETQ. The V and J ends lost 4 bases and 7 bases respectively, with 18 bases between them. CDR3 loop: CASSQPTGSGEQYF. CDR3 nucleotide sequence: TGCGCCAGCAGCCAGCCTACAGGGTCTGGTGAGCAGTACTTC.

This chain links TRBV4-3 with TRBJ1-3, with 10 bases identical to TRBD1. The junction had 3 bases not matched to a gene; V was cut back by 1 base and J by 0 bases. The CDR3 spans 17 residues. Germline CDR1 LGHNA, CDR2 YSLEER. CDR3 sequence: CASSQGRQGASGNTIYF. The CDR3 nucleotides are TGCGCCAGCAGCCAAGGGCGACAGGGGGCCTCTGGAAACACCATATATTTT.

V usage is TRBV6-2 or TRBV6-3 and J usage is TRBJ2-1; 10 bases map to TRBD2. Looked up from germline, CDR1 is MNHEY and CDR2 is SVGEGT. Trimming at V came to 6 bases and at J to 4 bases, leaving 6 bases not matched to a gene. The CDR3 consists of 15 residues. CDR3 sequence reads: CASSPSGSWYNEQFF. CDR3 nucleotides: TGTGCCAGCAGCCCTAGCGGGAGTTGGTACAATGAGCAGTTCTTC.